The 8 T cell receptor beta chains below were found in one sample sequenced in a study of Ad26.COV2.S vaccination and SARS-CoV-2 variants. Described treatment: some 20 received Ad26.COV2.S at low or high dose, single or two shots; 5 received placebo; per-sample allocation not given. Following the first vaccine or placebo injection, samples were taken on day 63. Sequencing used immunoSEQ multiplex PCR; TCRdb keeps in-frame clones, though not all of them. The data show around 350,000 clones, with around 84% seen just once and roughly 3.3% held by the top ten. The sample was peripheral blood, taken in a trial of Ad26.COV2.S vaccine versus placebo. The receptors shown here come from a person aged 18-60 years who received the Ad26.COV2.S COVID-19 vaccine or a placebo.

This chain links TRBV27 with TRBJ2-7, with TRBD2 matching 16 bases. The CDR3 length is 18 residues. From germline, CDR1 is MNHEY and CDR2 SMNVEV (reference sequence). Trimming removed 5 bases from V and 1 base from J; junction bases left unmatched: 8. CDR3 nucleotide sequence: TGTGCCAGCAGTGAAACCGGGACTAGCGGGGGGGCGTCCTACGAGCAGTACTTC. Translation gives CASSETGTSGGASYEQYF.

As regards this clone: Within the sample, other DNA sequences also encode this same CDR3. The chain carries TRBV6-5 and TRBJ1-3; 8 nucleotides agree with TRBD1. The V and J ends lost 0 bases and 4 bases, in that order; junction bases with no gene match: 2. CDR1 is MNHEY, CDR2 SVGAGI, per germline. CDR3 length equals 15 residues. CDR3: CASSYSGQGGNTIYF. Here the CDR3 DNA reads TGTGCCAGCAGTTACTCAGGACAGGGCGGAAACACCATATATTTT.

The V and J genes are TRBV5-1 and TRBJ2-1; TRBD2 matches at 11 bases. Losses at the gene ends were 4 bases for V and 3 bases for J; bases not matched to a gene: 3. From germline, CDR1 is SGHRS and CDR2 YFSETQ. There are 15 residues in the CDR3. CDR3 coding DNA: TGCGCCAGCAGCACGACTAGCGGGATCTACAATGAGCAGTTCTTC. As protein: CASSTTSGIYNEQFF.

This sequence joins TRBV4-3 and TRBJ1-5; D gene unclear. Germline CDR1 LGHNA, CDR2 YSLEER. V was cut by 0 bases and J by 3 bases, with 9 bases left in between. This CDR3 comprises 15 residues. The DNA of the CDR3 is TGCGCCAGCAGCCAAGATGGAGGGAACAATCAGCCCCAGCATTTT. This sequence encodes CASSQDGGNNQPQHF.

The V and J genes are TRBV7-7 and TRBJ2-7; no clear D. The CDR3 covers 13 residues. In germline, CDR1 is SSHAT, CDR2 FNYEAQ (reference sequence). The germline V and J ends were trimmed by 1 base and 7 bases, with 11 bases remaining between them. CDR3 in amino acids: CASSLDWGGEQYF. The CDR3 region has the DNA TGTGCCAGCAGCTTAGATTGGGGTGGAGAGCAGTACTTC. Complete variable domain (other parts from reference TRBV7-7 and TRBJ2-7): GAGVSQSPRYKVTKRGQDVTLRCDPISSHATLYWYQQALGQGPEFLTYFNYEAQPDKSGLPSDRFSAERPEGSISTLTIQRTEQRDSAMYRCASSLDWGGEQYFGPGTRLTVT.

The table lists this clone with a count of one. The chain couples TRBV10-3 to TRBJ2-5; maybe TRBD1 (6 bases). This CDR3 has 13 residues. CDR1 is ENHRY, CDR2 SYGVKD, per germline. V was clipped by 4 bases and J by 3 bases, with 9 bases between them. The CDR3 region has the DNA TGTGCCATCAGTGTATACAGGGAAGAGACCCAGTACTTC. This translates into CAISVYREETQYF.

This sequence joins TRBV21-1 and TRBJ2-3; TRBD1 is the table's D call and was not checked against the DNA. TRBV21-1 is given as a pseudogene. This CDR3 has 16 residues. In nucleotides, the CDR3 is TGTGCCAGCAGCAAAGAGGAACAGGCGTTGACAGATACGCAGTATTTT. Its protein is CASSKEEQALTDTQYF.

The V and J genes are TRBV15 and TRBJ2-7; 8 nucleotides match TRBD2. This CDR3 is built from 15 residues. Per germline, CDR1 LNHNV and CDR2 YYDKDF (reference sequence). Trimming at V came to 2 bases and at J to 4 bases, leaving 7 bases not matched to a gene. The CDR3 loop is CATSRNGGVIYEQYF. The CDR3 DNA follows: TGTGCCACCAGCAGAAACGGGGGGGTAATTTACGAGCAGTACTTC. The full variable domain, completed using reference TRBV15 and TRBJ2-7, is DAMVIQNPRYQVTQFGKPVTLSCSQTLNHNVMYWYQQKSSQAPKLLFHYYDKDFNNEADTPDNFQSRRPNTSFCFLDIRSPGLGDTAMYLCATSRNGGVIYEQYFGPGTRLTVT.